Given below is one TCR beta chain in context. The germline gives CDR1 LGHNA, CDR2 YNFKEQ. This CDR3 is 13 amino acids long. V was clipped by 1 base and J by 7 bases, with 10 bases between them. TCRdb passed the RT-PCR reads through MiXCR, listing each CDR3 protein once. Of about 680,000 distinct CDR3 sequences in the sample, around 14% were seen once. The clonotype was recovered from a female donor in good health, serving as a healthy control. V gene TRBV4-2 combines with J gene TRBJ2-5; a possible D gene is TRBD2 (6 bases). The source material was memory CD4+ T cells from blood. The CDR3 nucleotides read TGTGCCAGCAGCCAAGCGGGAGTGGGGACCCAGTACTTC. The encoded protein is CASSQAGVGTQYF.